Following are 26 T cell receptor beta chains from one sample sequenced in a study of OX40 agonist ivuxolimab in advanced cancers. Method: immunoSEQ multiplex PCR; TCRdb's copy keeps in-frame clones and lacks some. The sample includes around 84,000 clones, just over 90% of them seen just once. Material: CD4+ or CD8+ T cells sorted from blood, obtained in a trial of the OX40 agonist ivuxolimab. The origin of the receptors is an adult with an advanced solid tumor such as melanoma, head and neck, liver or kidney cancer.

CDR3 sequence (DNA): TGTGCCAGTAGGGGGGGCTACACCTTC. Protein sequence: CASRGGYTF. This sequence joins TRBV19 and TRBJ1-2; D uncertain. The CDR3 spans 9 residues. V was shortened by 6 bases and J by 8 bases, with 4 bases between the two germline ends. Looked up from germline, CDR1 is LNHDA and CDR2 is SQIVND (reference sequence).

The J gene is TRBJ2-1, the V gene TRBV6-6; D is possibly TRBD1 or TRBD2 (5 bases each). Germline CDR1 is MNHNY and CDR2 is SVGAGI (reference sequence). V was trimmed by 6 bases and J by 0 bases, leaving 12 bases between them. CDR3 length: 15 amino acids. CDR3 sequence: CASSPGRISYNEQFF. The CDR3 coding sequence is TGTGCCAGCAGCCCGGGACGGATCTCCTACAATGAGCAGTTCTTC.

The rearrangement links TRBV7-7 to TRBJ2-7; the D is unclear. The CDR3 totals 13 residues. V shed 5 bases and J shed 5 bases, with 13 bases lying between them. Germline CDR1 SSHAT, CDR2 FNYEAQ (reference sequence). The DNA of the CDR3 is TGTGCCAGCAGCCCTGGACCTGTCCACGAGCAGTACTTC. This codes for CASSPGPVHEQYF.

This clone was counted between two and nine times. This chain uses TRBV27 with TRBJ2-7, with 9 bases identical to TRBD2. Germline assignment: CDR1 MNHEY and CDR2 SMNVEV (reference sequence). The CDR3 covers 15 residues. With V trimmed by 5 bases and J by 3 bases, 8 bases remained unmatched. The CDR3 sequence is CASSPGTSWSYEQYF. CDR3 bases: TGTGCCAGCAGTCCAGGGACTAGCTGGAGCTACGAGCAGTACTTC.

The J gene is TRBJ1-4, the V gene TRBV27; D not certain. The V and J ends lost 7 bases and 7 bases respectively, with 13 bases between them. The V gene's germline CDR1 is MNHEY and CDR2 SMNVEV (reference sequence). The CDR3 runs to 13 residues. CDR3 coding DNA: TGTGCCAGCACTTTCTCTTCGGGTGAAAAACTGTTTTTT. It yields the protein CASTFSSGEKLFF.

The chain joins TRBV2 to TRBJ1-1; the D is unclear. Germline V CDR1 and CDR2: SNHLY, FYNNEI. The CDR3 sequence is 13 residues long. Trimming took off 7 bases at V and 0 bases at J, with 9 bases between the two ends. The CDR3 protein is CASIKEVNTEAFF. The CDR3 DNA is TGTGCCAGCATAAAGGAGGTGAACACTGAAGCTTTCTTT.

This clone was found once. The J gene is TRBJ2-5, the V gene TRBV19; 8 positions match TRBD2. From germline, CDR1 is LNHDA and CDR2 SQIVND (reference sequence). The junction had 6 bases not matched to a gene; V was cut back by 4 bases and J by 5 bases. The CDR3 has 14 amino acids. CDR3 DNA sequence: TGTGCCAGTAGTAGTGGGACTAGAGGGGAGACCCAGTACTTC. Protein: CASSSGTRGETQYF.

Written as DNA, the CDR3 is TGTGCCAGTAGGTCAGAGGCAGCCTCTGGGGCCAACGTCCTGACTTTC. It translates to CASRSEAASGANVLTF. The chain joins TRBV19 to TRBJ2-6; no clear D gene. V was clipped by 6 bases and J by 0 bases, with 12 bases between them. Germline lookup yields CDR1 LNHDA and CDR2 SQIVND (reference sequence). The length of the CDR3 is 16 residues. The full variable domain, completed using reference TRBV19 and TRBJ2-6, is DGGITQSPKYLFRKEGQNVTLSCEQNLNHDAMYWYRQDPGQGLRLIYYSQIVNDFQKGDIAEGYSVSREKKESFPLTVTSAQKNPTAFYLCASRSEAASGANVLTFGAGSRLTVL.

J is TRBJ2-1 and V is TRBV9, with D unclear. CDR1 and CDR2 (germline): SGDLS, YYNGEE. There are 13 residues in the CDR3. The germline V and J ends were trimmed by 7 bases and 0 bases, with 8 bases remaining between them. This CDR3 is CASATDSYNEQFF. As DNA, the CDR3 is TGTGCCAGCGCCACGGACTCCTACAATGAGCAGTTCTTC.

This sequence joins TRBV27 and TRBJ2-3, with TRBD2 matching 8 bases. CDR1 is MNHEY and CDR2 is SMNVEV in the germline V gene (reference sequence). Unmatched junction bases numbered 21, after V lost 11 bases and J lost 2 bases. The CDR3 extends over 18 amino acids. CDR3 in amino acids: CAVGNHPGLETSTDTQYF. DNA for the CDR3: TGTGCCGTAGGGAATCACCCGGGACTAGAAACGTCCACAGATACGCAGTATTTT.

CDR3 nucleotide sequence: TGTGCCAGCAGTGTAAGCGGGGAGGAGCTGTTTTTT. As protein: CASSVSGEELFF. V gene TRBV6-1 combines with J gene TRBJ2-2; 7 bases agree with TRBD2. The CDR3 extends over 12 amino acids. The germline V gene has CDR1 MNHNS and CDR2 SASEGT. V was clipped by 4 bases and J by 10 bases; unmatched bases: 3.

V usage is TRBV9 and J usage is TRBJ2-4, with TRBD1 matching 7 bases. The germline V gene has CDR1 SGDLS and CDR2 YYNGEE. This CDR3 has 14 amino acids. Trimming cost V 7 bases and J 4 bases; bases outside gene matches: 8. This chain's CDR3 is CASGPGGVKNIQYF. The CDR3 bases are TGTGCCAGCGGGCCAGGGGGAGTAAAAAACATTCAGTACTTC.

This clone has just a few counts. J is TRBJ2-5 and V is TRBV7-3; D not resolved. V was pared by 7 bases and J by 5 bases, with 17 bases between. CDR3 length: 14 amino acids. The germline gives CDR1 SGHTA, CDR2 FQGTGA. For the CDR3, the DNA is TGTGCCAGCAAGAAAGGGTTTATCGGGGAGACCCAGTACTTC. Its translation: CASKKGFIGETQYF.

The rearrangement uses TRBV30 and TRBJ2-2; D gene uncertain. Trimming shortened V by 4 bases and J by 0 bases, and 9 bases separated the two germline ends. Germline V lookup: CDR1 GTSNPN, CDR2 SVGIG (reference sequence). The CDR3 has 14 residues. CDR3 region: CAWKRLANTGELFF. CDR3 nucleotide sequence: TGTGCCTGGAAGAGACTCGCGAACACCGGGGAGCTGTTTTTT.

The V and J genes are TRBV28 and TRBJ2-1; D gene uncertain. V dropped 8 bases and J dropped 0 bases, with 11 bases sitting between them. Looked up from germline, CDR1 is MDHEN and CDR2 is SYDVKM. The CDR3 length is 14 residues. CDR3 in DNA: TGTGCCAGCTCTCCCGGGCTCTCCTACAATGAGCAGTTCTTC. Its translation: CASSPGLSYNEQFF. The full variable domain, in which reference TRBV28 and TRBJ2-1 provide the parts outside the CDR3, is DVKVTQSSRYLVKRTGEKVFLECVQDMDHENMFWYRQDPGLGLRLIYFSYDVKMKEKGDIPEGYSVSREKKERFSLILESASTNQTSMYLCASSPGLSYNEQFFGPGTRLTVL.

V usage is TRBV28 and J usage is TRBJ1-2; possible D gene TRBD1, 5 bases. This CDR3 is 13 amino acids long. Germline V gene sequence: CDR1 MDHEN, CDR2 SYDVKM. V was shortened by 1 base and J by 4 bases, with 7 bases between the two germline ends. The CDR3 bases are TGTGCCAGCAGTTTATACAGGACCTATGGCTACACCTTC. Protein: CASSLYRTYGYTF.

The CDR3 sequence: CASSLEPDQPQHF. In DNA form, the CDR3 reads TGTGCCAGCAGCTTAGAGCCAGATCAGCCCCAGCATTTT. The chain carries TRBV5-4 and TRBJ1-5; the D is unclear. The V and J ends lost 2 bases and 5 bases respectively, with 8 bases between them. Per germline, CDR1 SGHNT and CDR2 YYREEE (reference sequence). This CDR3 has 13 residues.

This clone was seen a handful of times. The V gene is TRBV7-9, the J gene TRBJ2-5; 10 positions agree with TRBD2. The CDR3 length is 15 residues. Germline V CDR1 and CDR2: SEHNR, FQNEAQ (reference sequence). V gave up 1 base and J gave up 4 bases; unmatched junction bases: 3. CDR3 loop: CASSLGLAGSETQYF. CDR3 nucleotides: TGTGCCAGCAGCTTAGGACTAGCGGGCTCAGAGACCCAGTACTTC.

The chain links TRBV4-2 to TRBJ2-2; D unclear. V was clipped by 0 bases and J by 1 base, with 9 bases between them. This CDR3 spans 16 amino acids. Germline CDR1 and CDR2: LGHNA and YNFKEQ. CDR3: CASSQDRARNTGELFF. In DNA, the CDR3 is TGTGCCAGCAGCCAAGACCGGGCTCGGAACACCGGGGAGCTGTTTTTT.

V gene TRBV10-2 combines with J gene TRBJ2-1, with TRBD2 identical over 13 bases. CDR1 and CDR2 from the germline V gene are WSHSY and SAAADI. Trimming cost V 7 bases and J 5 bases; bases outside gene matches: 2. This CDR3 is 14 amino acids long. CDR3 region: CASTGTSGNNEQFF. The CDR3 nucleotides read TGCGCCAGCACCGGGACTAGCGGGAACAATGAGCAGTTCTTC.

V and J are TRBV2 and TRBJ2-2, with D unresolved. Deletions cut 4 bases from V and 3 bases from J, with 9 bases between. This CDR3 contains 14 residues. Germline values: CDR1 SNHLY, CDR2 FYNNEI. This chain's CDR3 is CASSGFQYTGELFF. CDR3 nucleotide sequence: TGTGCCAGCAGTGGATTTCAGTACACCGGGGAGCTGTTTTTT.

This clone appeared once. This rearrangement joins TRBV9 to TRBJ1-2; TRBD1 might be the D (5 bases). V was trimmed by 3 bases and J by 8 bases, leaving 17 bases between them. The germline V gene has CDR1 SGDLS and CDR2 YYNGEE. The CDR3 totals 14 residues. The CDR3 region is CASSEGPASPGYTF. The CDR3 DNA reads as TGTGCCAGCAGCGAGGGGCCGGCCAGTCCGGGCTACACCTTC.

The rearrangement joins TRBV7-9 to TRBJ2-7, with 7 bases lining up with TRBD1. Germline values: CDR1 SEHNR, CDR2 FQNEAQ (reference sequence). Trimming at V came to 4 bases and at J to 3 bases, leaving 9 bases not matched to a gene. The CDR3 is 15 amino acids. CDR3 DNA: TGTGCCAGCAGCTATAATAGGGGGACAGACTACGAGCAGTACTTC. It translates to CASSYNRGTDYEQYF.

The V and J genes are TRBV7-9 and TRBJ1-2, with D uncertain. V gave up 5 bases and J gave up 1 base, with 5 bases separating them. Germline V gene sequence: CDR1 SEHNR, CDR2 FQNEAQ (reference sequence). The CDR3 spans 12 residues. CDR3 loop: CASSQNNYGYTF. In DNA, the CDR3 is TGTGCCAGCAGCCAAAATAACTATGGCTACACCTTC.

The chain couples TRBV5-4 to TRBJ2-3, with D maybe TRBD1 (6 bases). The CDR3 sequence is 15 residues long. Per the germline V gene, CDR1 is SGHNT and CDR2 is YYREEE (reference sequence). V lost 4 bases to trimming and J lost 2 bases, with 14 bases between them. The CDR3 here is CASSPGTPYTDTQYF. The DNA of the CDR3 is TGTGCCAGCAGCCCCGGGACACCTTACACAGATACGCAGTATTTT.

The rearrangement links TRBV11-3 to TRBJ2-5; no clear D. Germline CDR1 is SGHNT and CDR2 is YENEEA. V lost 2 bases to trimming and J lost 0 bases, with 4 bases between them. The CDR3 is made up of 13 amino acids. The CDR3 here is CASSLMYQETQYF. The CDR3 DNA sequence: TGTGCCAGCAGCTTAATGTACCAAGAGACCCAGTACTTC.